This T cell receptor beta chain derives from a study of blood T cells in healthy people across ages. The use of a sample-barcoded 5' primer and a J-beta primer mix characterized a second PCR of roughly 7 to 11 cycles. A single record per CDR3 protein comes from TCRdb applying MiXCR to the 5' RACE reads. The sample lists over 1,500,000 distinct CDR3 sequences; about 50% were seen once. Germline V gene sequence: CDR1 MNHNS, CDR2 SASEGT. V trimming: 7 bases; J trimming: 6 bases; junction bases outside the gene matches: 8. The CDR3 has 15 amino acids. This chain links TRBV6-1 with TRBJ2-1; TRBD1 agrees at 11 bases. Sequencing was carried out using blood. This clonotype was obtained from a middle-aged woman in good health. CDR3 DNA sequence: TGTGCCAGCAAAGGACAGGGGGCGAGGCTCAATGAGCAGTTCTTC. It yields the protein CASKGQGARLNEQFF.